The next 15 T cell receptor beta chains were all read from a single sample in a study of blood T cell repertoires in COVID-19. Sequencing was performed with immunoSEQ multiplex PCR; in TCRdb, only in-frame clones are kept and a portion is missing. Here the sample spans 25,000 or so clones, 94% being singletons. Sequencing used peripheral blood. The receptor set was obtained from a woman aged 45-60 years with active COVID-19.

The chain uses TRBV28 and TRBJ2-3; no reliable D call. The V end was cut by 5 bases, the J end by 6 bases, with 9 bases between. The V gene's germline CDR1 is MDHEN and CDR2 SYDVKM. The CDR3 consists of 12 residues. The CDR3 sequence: CASSNSVDTQYF. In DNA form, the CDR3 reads TGTGCCAGCAGTAACTCGGTGGATACGCAGTATTTT. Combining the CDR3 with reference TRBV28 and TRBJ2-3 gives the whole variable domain DVKVTQSSRYLVKRTGEKVFLECVQDMDHENMFWYRQDPGLGLRLIYFSYDVKMKEKGDIPEGYSVSREKKERFSLILESASTNQTSMYLCASSNSVDTQYFGPGTRLTVL.

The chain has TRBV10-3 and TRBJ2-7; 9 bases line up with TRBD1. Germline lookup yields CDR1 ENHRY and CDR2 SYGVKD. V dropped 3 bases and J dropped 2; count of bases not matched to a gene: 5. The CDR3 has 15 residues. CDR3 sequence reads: CAISDSGTGTYEQYF. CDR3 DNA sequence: TGTGCCATCAGTGATTCCGGGACAGGGACCTACGAGCAGTACTTC.

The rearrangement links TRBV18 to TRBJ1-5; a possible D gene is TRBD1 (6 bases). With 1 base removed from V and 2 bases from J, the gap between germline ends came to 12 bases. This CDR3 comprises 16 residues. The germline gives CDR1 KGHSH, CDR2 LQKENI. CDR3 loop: CASSPRTVDGNQPQHF. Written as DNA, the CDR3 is TGTGCCAGCTCACCACGGACAGTCGATGGCAATCAGCCCCAGCATTTT.

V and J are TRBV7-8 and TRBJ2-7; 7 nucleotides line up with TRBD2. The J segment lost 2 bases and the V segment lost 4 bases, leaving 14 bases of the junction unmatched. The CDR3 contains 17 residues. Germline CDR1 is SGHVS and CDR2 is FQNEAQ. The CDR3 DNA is TGTGCCAGCAGCTCCCCTCCCCCTAGCGGATTTACCTACGAGCAGTACTTC. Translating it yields CASSSPPPSGFTYEQYF.

The CDR3 here is CASSEYSGQETQYF. In DNA, the CDR3 is TGTGCCAGCAGTGAATACAGCGGTCAAGAGACCCAGTACTTC. The rearrangement joins TRBV6-1 to TRBJ2-5, with D perhaps TRBD2 (5 bases). Germline V gene sequence: CDR1 MNHNS, CDR2 SASEGT. Between the trimmed V and J ends, which lost 2 bases and 2 bases, there was a span of 9 bases. CDR3 length: 14 amino acids.

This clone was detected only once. Written as DNA, the CDR3 is TGTGCCAGCATGGGGGGAGGCTCTTACGAGCAGTACTTC. Its translation: CASMGGGSYEQYF. The V gene is TRBV2, the J gene TRBJ2-7; D possibly corresponds to TRBD2 (6 bases). This CDR3 is 13 amino acids long. Per the germline V gene, CDR1 is SNHLY and CDR2 is FYNNEI. Trimming took 7 bases from V and 4 from J, leaving 14 bases between them. Filled out from reference TRBV2 and TRBJ2-7, the complete variable domain reads EPEVTQTPSHQVTQMGQEVILRCVPISNHLYFYWYRQILGQKVEFLVSFYNNEISEKSEIFDDQFSVERPDGSNFTLKIRSTKLEDSAMYFCASMGGGSYEQYFGPGTRLTVT.

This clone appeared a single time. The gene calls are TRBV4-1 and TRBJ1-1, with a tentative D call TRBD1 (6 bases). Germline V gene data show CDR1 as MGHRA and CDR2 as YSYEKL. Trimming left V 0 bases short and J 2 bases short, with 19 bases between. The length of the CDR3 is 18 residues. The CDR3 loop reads CASSQDSAITGFNTEAFF. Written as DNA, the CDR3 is TGCGCCAGCAGCCAAGATTCAGCGATTACAGGGTTCAACACTGAAGCTTTCTTT.

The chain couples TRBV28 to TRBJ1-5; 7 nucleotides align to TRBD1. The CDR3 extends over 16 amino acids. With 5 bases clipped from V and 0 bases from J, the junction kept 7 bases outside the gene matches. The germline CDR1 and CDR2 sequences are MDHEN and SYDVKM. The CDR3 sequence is CASSLTGSLSNQPQHF. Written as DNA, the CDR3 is TGTGCCAGCAGTCTGACAGGGAGTCTTAGCAATCAGCCCCAGCATTTT.

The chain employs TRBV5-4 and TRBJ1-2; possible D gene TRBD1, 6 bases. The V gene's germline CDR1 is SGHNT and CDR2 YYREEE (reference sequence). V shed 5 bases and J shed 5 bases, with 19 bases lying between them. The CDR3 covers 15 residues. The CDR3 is CASRDGQNQYYGYTF. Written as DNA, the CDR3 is TGTGCCAGCAGGGATGGACAGAATCAATATTATGGCTACACCTTC.

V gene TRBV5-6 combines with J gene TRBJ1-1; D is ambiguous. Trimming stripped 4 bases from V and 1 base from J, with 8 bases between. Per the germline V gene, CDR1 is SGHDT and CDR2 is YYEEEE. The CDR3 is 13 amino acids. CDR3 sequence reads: CASSRTSNTEAFF. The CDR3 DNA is TGTGCCAGCAGCCGGACTTCGAACACTGAAGCTTTCTTT.

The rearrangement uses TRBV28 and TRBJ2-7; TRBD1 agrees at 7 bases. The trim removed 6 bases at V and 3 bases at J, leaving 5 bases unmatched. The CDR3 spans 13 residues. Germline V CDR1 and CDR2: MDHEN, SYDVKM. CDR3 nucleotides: TGTGCCAGCAGCAACCGGGACAGCTACGAGCAGTACTTC. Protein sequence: CASSNRDSYEQYF.

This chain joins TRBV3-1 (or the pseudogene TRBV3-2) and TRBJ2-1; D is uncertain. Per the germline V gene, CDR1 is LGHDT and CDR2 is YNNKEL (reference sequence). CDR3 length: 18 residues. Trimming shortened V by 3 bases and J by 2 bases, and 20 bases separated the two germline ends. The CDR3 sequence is CASSHAPWPGTPYNEQFF. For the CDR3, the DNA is TGTGCCAGCAGCCATGCTCCTTGGCCAGGAACACCCTACAATGAGCAGTTCTTC.

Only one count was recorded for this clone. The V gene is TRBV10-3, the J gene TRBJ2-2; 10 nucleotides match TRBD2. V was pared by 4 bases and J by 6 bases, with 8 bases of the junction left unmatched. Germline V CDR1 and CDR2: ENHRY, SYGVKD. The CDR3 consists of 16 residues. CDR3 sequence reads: CAISVLAGTSAGELFF. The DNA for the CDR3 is TGTGCCATCAGTGTACTCGCCGGGACTAGCGCCGGGGAGCTGTTTTTT.

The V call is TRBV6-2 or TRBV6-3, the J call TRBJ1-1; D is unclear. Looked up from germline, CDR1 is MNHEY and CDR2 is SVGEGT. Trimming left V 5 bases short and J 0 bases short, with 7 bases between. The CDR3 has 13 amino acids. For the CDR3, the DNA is TGTGCCAGCAGTGGGCTCATGAACACTGAAGCTTTCTTT. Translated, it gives CASSGLMNTEAFF.

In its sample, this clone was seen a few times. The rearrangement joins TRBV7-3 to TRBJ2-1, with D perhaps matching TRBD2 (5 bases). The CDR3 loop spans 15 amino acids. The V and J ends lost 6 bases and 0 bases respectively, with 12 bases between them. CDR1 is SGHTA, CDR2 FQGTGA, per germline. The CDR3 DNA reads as TGTGCCAGCAGTTACGGGGATAGCTCCTACAATGAGCAGTTCTTC. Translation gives CASSYGDSSYNEQFF.